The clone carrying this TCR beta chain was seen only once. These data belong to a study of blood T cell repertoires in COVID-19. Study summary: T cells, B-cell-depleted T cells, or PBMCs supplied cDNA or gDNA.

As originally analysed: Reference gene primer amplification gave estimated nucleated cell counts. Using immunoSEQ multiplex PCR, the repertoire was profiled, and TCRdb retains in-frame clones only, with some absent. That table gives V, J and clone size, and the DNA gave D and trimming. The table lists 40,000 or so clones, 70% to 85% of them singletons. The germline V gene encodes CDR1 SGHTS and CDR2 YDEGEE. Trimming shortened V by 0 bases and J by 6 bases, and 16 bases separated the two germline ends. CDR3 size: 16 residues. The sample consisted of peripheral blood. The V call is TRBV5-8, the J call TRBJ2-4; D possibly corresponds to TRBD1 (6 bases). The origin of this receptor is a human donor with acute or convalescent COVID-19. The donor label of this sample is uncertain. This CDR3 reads CASSLVHFTGLNIQYF. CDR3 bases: TGTGCCAGCAGCTTGGTTCATTTCACAGGGCTAAACATTCAGTACTTC.